This TCR beta chain was retrieved from a study of CD8+ T cells in alopecia areata. Study in general: Tofacitinib was taken orally by treated patients, and the dose was 5 to 10 mg twice daily.

This CDR3 has 13 residues. The V and J ends lost 4 bases and 2 bases respectively, with 8 bases between them. Germline V lookup: CDR1 LGHNT, CDR2 FRNRAP. Extracted RNA was reverse transcribed into cDNA, the sequencing template. Clones were read by immunoSEQ multiplex PCR, and TCRdb kept only the in-frame ones, dropping some. The sample lists about 190,000 clones, approximately 61% occurring once. Treatment specified: oral pan-JAK inhibitor, 5-10 mg twice daily. The receptor comes from a human donor with alopecia areata. The chain couples TRBV12-5 to TRBJ2-5; no reliable D call. Sequenced material: CD4+ T cells sorted from blood, taken at week 24, from a patient treated with tofacitinib. CDR3: CASGWLGQETQYF. In nucleotides, the CDR3 is TGTGCTAGTGGTTGGTTGGGGCAAGAGACCCAGTACTTC.